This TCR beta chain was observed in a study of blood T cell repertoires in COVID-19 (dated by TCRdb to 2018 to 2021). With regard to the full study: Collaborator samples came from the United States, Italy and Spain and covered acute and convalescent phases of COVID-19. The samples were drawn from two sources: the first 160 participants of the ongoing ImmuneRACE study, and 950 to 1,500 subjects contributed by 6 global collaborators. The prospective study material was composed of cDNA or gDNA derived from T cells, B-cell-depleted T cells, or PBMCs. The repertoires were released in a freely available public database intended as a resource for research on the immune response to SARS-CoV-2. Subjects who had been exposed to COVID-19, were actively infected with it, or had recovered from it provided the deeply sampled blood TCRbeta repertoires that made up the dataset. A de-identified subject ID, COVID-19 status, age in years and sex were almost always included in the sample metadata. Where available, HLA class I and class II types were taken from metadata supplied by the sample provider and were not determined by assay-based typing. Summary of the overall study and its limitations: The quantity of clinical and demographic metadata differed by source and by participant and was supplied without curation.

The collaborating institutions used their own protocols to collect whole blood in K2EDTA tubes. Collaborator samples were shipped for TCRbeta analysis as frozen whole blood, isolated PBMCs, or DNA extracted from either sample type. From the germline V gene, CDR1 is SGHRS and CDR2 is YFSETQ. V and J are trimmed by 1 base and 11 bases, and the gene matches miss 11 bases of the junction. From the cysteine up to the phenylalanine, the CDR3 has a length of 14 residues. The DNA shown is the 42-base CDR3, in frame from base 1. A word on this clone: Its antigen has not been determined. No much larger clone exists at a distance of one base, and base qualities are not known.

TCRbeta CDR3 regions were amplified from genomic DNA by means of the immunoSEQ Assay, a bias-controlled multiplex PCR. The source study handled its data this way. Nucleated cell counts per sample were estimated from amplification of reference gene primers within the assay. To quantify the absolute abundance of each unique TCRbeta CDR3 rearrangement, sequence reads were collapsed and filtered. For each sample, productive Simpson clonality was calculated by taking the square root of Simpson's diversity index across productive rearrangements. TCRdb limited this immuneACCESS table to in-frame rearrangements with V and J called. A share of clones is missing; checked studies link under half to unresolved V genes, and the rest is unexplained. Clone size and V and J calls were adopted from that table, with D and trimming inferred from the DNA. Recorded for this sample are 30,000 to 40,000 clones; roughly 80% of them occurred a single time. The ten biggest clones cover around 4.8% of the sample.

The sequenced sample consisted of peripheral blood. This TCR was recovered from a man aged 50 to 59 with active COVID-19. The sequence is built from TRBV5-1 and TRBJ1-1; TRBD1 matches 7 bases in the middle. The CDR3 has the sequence CASSLSRDSGRAFF. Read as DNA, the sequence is TGCGCCAGCAGCTTGTCCCGGGACAGTGGGAGGGCTTTCTTT.